Below are 18 T cell receptor beta chains sequenced from a single sample in a study of T-cell reconstitution after alpha-beta-depleted transplantation in children (TCRdb year 2016). The method behind the library was PCR. Instrument on record: Illumina HiSeq 2500. To normalize quantification of the TCRbeta repertoire, the TCR libraries were built with molecular barcoding that relied on unique molecular identifiers. TCRdb took the public reads, trimmed them with fastp at Q25, ran MiXCR for clone calling and kept in-frame beta chains. Records with the same CDR3 protein are collapsed into one entry carrying the most frequent genes and DNA. The sample table holds a few hundred thousand distinct CDR3 sequences, of which over 9% were seen once. Under 3% of the sample is taken by the ten largest. The source was PBMCs from the stem cell graft donor, collected from the stem cell graft. The receptor source for this set is a human donor who donated a stem cell graft to a child with acute lymphoblastic leukemia.

This clonotype was observed at least ten times. The J gene is TRBJ1-2, the V gene TRBV7-9; maybe TRBD1 (6 bases). Germline values: CDR1 SEHNR, CDR2 FQNEAQ (reference sequence). V lost 5 bases, J lost 9 bases, and 13 bases lay in between. The CDR3 totals 12 residues. The CDR3 sequence: CASSMNRARYTF. CDR3 DNA sequence: TGTGCCAGCAGCATGAACAGGGCGCGCTACACCTTC. Together with reference TRBV7-9 and TRBJ1-2, the CDR3 gives the full variable domain: DTGVSQNPRHKITKRGQNVTFRCDPISEHNRLYWYRQTLGQGPEFLTYFQNEAQLEKSRLLSDRFSAERPKGSFSTLEIQRTEQGDSAMYLCASSMNRARYTFGSGTRLTVV.

This rearrangement joins TRBV5-6 to TRBJ2-1; D is unresolved. The V end lost 2 bases, the J end lost 5 bases, and 5 bases lay between the germline ends. CDR1 and CDR2 from the germline V gene are SGHDT and YYEEEE. This CDR3 is built from 12 residues. CDR3 in DNA: TGTGCCAGCAGCTTTGTAAACAATGAGCAGTTCTTC. It translates to CASSFVNNEQFF.

This clonotype was detected a few times. The chain is built from TRBV6-5 and TRBJ2-2, with D possibly being TRBD1 (6 bases). Germline CDR1 reads MNHEY; CDR2 reads SVGAGI. The CDR3 is 16 residues long. Between the trimmed V and J ends, which lost 2 bases and 6 bases, there was a span of 16 bases. The CDR3: CASSYGSRGTAGELFF. In nucleotides, the CDR3 is TGTGCCAGCAGTTACGGGAGCAGGGGCACGGCCGGGGAGCTGTTTTTT.

There are a few counts of this clonotype. DNA of the CDR3: TGCAGTGCCCTGGAGGGCTTAACCTACGAGCAGTACTTC. It encodes CSALEGLTYEQYF. The rearrangement joins TRBV20-1 to TRBJ2-7, with TRBD2 as a possible D gene (6 bases). Looked up from germline, CDR1 is DFQATT and CDR2 is SNEGSKA (reference sequence). CDR3 length: 13 residues. Trimming removed 6 bases at V and 2 bases at J, with 14 bases between.

This sequence joins TRBV4-1 and TRBJ2-1; weak D call: TRBD1 (6 bases). Per germline, CDR1 MGHRA and CDR2 YSYEKL. The CDR3 is 21 residues long. Trimming removed 6 bases from V and 9 bases from J, with 39 bases in between. The CDR3 reads CASRRLLIQGYNADKVGEQFF. CDR3 nucleotides: TGCGCCAGCAGACGATTGCTTATACAGGGTTACAACGCAGACAAGGTCGGTGAGCAGTTCTTC.

A few counts support this clonotype. The gene calls are TRBV9 and TRBJ2-5; the D gene is possibly TRBD1 (5 bases). Germline V gene sequence: CDR1 SGDLS, CDR2 YYNGEE. CDR3 size: 14 residues. Trimming left V 4 bases short and J 1 base short, with 11 bases between. CDR3 sequence: CASSLDSFQETQYF. In DNA, the CDR3 is TGTGCCAGCAGCCTCGACAGCTTCCAAGAGACCCAGTACTTC.

This clonotype was found many times. The rearrangement joins TRBV12-3 or TRBV12-4 to TRBJ1-5; a possible D gene is TRBD1 (5 bases). This CDR3 has 15 amino acids. V was pared by 6 bases and J by 5 bases, with 17 bases between. CDR3 sequence (DNA): TGTGCCAGCAGCCAGACAGTGGGGGTCTATCAGCCCCAGCATTTT. Translating gives CASSQTVGVYQPQHF.

This clonotype was seen repeatedly, ten times or more. The CDR3 spells CSARGERDTGYGYTF. The DNA of the CDR3 is TGCAGTGCTAGAGGGGAAAGGGACACAGGCTATGGCTACACCTTC. The chain joins TRBV20-1 to TRBJ1-2, with D possibly being TRBD1 (6 bases). The germline V and J ends were trimmed by 1 base and 4 bases, with 16 bases remaining between them. This CDR3 is 15 amino acids long. Germline assignment: CDR1 DFQATT and CDR2 SNEGSKA (reference sequence).

This clonotype has more than one count but fewer than ten. The chain joins TRBV27 to TRBJ1-1; 9 bases line up with TRBD1. Germline V CDR1 and CDR2: MNHEY, SMNVEV (reference sequence). This CDR3 comprises 16 residues. J lost 3 bases, V lost 4 bases, and 9 bases had no gene match. CDR3 coding DNA: TGTGCCAGCAGTTCCCCCTACAGGGGGCGGGACACTGAAGCTTTCTTT. This translates into CASSSPYRGRDTEAFF.

This clonotype appeared many times. The V gene is TRBV11-3, the J gene TRBJ2-1; D is possibly TRBD1 (6 bases). Trimming took 1 base from V and 0 from J, leaving 10 bases between them. Germline V gives CDR1 SGHNT, CDR2 YENEEA. The CDR3 is 16 amino acids. The CDR3 DNA is TGTGCCAGCAGCTTAGCCGGACAGAGCTCCTACAATGAGCAGTTCTTC. Residues: CASSLAGQSSYNEQFF.

The chain carries TRBV21-1 and TRBJ1-5. TRBV21-1 is shown as a pseudogene. This CDR3 is built from 14 residues. The CDR3 loop reads CASSGREGNQPQHF. The CDR3 bases are TGTGCCAGCAGCGGCAGGGAGGGCAATCAGCCCCAGCATTTT.

This clonotype was counted only a few times. The rearrangement uses TRBV7-9 and TRBJ2-5; D ambiguous. The ends were cut back, 1 base at V and 3 bases at J, with 9 bases in the middle. There are 14 residues in the CDR3. Germline assignment: CDR1 SEHNR and CDR2 FQNEAQ (reference sequence). CDR3 DNA: TGTGCCAGCAGCTTAGAGGGCAGCAAAGAGACCCAGTACTTC. It encodes CASSLEGSKETQYF.

This clonotype appeared a few times. The J gene is TRBJ2-2, the V gene TRBV7-9; weak D call: TRBD1 (6 bases). Deletions cut 6 bases from V and 6 bases from J, with 17 bases between. The CDR3 has 15 amino acids. Germline V lookup: CDR1 SEHNR, CDR2 FQNEAQ (reference sequence). CDR3: CASSPQQGRAGELFF. The CDR3 DNA reads TGTGCCAGCAGTCCTCAACAGGGAAGGGCCGGGGAGCTGTTTTTT.

This clonotype was observed a handful of times. The rearrangement joins TRBV7-9 to TRBJ2-5; D might be TRBD2 (6 bases). The CDR3 consists of 15 residues. Germline assignment: CDR1 SEHNR and CDR2 FQNEAQ (reference sequence). V was clipped by 5 bases and J by 7 bases, with 20 bases between them. CDR3 residues: CASSRTKTGTGTQYF. The CDR3, as DNA: TGTGCCAGCAGCAGGACTAAAACTGGCACCGGGACCCAGTACTTC. Filled out from reference TRBV7-9 and TRBJ2-5, the complete variable domain reads DTGVSQNPRHKITKRGQNVTFRCDPISEHNRLYWYRQTLGQGPEFLTYFQNEAQLEKSRLLSDRFSAERPKGSFSTLEIQRTEQGDSAMYLCASSRTKTGTGTQYFGPGTRLLVL.

This clonotype appeared many times. V is TRBV7-2 and J is TRBJ1-1; a possible D gene is TRBD1 (5 bases). Germline CDR1 is SGHTA and CDR2 is FQGNSA. V was clipped by 5 bases and J by 3 bases, with 19 bases between them. CDR3 size: 16 residues. CDR3 nucleotide sequence: TGTGCCAGCAGCACTAGGGGTGGGGGTGGGTACACTGAAGCTTTCTTT. Translation gives CASSTRGGGGYTEAFF.

With respect to this clonotype: The CDR3 does not end in the conserved phenylalanine or tryptophan, so this is likely a read error. Because the CDR3's place on the DNA is in doubt, the DNA is left out and the CDR3 is given as listed by TCRdb. The rearrangement uses TRBV19 and TRBJ1-4; the table's D call, TRBD1, has no DNA check behind it. The CDR3 region is 9 residues in length, termini included. Germline V CDR1 and CDR2: LNHDA, SQIVND (reference sequence). CDR3 region: CASIIRRVS.

Ten or more counts support this clonotype. The chain has TRBV7-9 and TRBJ2-2; no clear D. The germline CDR1 and CDR2 sequences are SEHNR and FQNEAQ (reference sequence). There are 14 residues in the CDR3. Trimming removed 5 bases at V and 0 bases at J, with 7 bases between. CDR3: CASSHRANTGELFF. The DNA of the CDR3 is TGTGCCAGCAGCCATCGAGCGAACACCGGGGAGCTGTTTTTT.

DNA of the CDR3: TGTGCCAGTCTTCGGACTGGAGAAGCTTTCTTT. It codes for CASLRTGEAFF. V gene TRBV6-5 combines with J gene TRBJ1-1; D is unclear. Germline CDR1 is MNHEY and CDR2 is SVGAGI. This CDR3 comprises 11 residues. V lost 9 bases and J lost 8, with 13 bases in between.